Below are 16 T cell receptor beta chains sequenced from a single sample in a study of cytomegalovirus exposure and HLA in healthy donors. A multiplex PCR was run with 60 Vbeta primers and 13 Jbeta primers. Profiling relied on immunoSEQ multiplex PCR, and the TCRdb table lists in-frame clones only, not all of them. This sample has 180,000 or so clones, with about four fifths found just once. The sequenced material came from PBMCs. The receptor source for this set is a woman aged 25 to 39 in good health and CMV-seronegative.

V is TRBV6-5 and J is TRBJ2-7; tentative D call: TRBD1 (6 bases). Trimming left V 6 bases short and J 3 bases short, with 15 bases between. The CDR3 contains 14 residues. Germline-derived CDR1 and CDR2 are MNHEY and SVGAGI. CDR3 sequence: CASRITGIGYEQYF. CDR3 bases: TGTGCCAGCAGGATTACAGGGATCGGCTACGAGCAGTACTTC.

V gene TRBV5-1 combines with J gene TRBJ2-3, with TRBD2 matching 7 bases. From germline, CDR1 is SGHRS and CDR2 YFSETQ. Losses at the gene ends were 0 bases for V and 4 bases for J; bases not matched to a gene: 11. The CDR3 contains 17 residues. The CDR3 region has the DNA TGCGCCAGCAGCTTGGCCCCACTAGCGTTTGGGTCAGATACGCAGTATTTT. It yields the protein CASSLAPLAFGSDTQYF.

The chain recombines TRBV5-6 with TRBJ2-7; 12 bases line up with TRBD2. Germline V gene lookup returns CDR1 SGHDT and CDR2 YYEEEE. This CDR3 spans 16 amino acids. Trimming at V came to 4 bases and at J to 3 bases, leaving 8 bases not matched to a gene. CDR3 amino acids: CASSDILAGGVYEQYF. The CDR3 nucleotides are TGTGCCAGCAGCGACATACTAGCGGGGGGAGTCTACGAGCAGTACTTC.

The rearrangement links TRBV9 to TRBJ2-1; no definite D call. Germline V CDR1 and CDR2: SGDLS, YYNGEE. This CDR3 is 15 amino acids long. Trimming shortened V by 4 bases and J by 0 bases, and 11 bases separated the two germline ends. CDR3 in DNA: TGTGCCAGCAGCCCCCGCAGCGCCTCCTACAATGAGCAGTTCTTC. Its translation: CASSPRSASYNEQFF.

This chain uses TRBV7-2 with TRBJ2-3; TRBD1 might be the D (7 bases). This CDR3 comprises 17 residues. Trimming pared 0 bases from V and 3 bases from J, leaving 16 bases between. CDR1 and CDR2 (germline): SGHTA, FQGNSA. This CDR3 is CASSLAQGGTGTDTQYF. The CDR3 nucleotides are TGTGCCAGCAGCTTAGCCCAGGGGGGAACAGGTACAGATACGCAGTATTTT. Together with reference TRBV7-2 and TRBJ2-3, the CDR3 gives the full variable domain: GAGVSQSPSNKVTEKGKDVELRCDPISGHTALYWYRQSLGQGLEFLIYFQGNSAPDKSGLPSDRFSAERTGGSVSTLTIQRTQQEDSAVYLCASSLAQGGTGTDTQYFGPGTRLTVL.

DNA for the CDR3: TGTGCCAGCAGCGCGTCCTCCTCCTACAATGAGCAGTTCTTC. This codes for CASSASSSYNEQFF. The V call is TRBV9, the J call TRBJ2-1, with D unclear. The CDR3 spans 14 residues. The V gene's germline CDR1 is SGDLS and CDR2 YYNGEE. V was trimmed by 3 bases and J by 0 bases, leaving 7 bases between them.

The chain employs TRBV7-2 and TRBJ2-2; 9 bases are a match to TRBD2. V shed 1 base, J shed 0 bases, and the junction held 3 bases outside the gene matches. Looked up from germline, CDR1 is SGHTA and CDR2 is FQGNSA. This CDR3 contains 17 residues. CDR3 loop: CASSLGAGGANTGELFF. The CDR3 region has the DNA TGTGCCAGCAGCTTAGGAGCGGGGGGCGCGAACACCGGGGAGCTGTTTTTT.

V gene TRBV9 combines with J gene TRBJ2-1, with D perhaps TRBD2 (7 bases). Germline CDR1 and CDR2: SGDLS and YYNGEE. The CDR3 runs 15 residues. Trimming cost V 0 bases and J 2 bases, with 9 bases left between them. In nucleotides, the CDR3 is TGTGCCAGCAGCGTAGAAGGGGGGGCCTACAATGAGCAGTTCTTC. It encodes CASSVEGGAYNEQFF.

The CDR3 region has the DNA TGTGCCAGCAGTTATGAGGCGATAGTCACTGAAGCTTTCTTT. Encoded protein: CASSYEAIVTEAFF. J is TRBJ1-1 and V is TRBV6-5; D gene unclear. CDR3 size: 14 residues. Germline V gene sequence: CDR1 MNHEY, CDR2 SVGAGI. The V and J ends lost 3 bases and 4 bases respectively, with 12 bases between them.

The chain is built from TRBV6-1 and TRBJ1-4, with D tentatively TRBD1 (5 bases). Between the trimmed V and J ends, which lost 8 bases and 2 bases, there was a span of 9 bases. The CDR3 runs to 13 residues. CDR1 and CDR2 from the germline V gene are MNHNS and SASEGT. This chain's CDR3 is CASLRQTNEKLFF. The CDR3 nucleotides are TGTGCCAGCTTAAGACAGACTAATGAAAAACTGTTTTTT.

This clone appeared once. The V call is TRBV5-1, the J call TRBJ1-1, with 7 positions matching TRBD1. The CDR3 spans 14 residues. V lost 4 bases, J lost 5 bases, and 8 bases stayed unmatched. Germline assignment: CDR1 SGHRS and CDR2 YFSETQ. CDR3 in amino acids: CASSEQGSGTEAFF. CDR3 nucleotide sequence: TGCGCCAGCAGCGAACAGGGGTCGGGGACTGAAGCTTTCTTT.

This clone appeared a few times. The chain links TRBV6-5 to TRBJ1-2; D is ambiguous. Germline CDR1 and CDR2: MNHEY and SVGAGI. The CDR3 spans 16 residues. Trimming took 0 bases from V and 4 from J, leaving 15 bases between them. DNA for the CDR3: TGTGCCAGCAGTTACTCTGCGACATCCCGGATCTATGGCTACACCTTC. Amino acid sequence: CASSYSATSRIYGYTF.

The CDR3 reads CASSQRPFKQGLGEKLFF. In DNA form, the CDR3 reads TGCGCCAGCAGCCAACGTCCATTTAAACAGGGGTTGGGGGAAAAACTGTTTTTT. This sequence joins TRBV4-1 and TRBJ1-4; 7 nucleotides align to TRBD1. CDR1 MGHRA and CDR2 YSYEKL come from the germline V gene. The CDR3 loop spans 18 amino acids. V dropped 2 bases and J dropped 8; count of bases not matched to a gene: 17.

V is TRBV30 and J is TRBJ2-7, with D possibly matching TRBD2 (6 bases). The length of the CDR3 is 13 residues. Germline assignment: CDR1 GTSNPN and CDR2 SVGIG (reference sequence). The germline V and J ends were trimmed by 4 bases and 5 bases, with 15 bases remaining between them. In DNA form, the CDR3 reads TGTGCCTGGACCGGGGGTTCCCCCCACGAGCAGTACTTC. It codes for CAWTGGSPHEQYF. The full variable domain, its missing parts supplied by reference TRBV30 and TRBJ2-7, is SQTIHQWPATLVQPVGSPLSLECTVEGTSNPNLYWYRQAAGRGLQLLFYSVGIGQISSEVPQNLSASRPQDRQFILSSKKLLLSDSGFYLCAWTGGSPHEQYFGPGTRLTVT.

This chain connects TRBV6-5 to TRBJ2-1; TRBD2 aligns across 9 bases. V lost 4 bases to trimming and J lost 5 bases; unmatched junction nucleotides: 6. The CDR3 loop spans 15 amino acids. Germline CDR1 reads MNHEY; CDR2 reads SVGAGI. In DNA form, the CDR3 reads TGTGCCAGCAGTTCCCTAGCGGGGACTAACAATGAGCAGTTCTTC. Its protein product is CASSSLAGTNNEQFF.

CDR3 protein: CASSERENTEAFF. The CDR3 DNA is TGCGCCAGCAGTGAACGAGAGAACACTGAAGCTTTCTTT. The chain uses TRBV10-2 and TRBJ1-1; unclear D gene. The CDR3 totals 13 residues. Trimming removed 3 bases from V and 1 base from J, with 6 bases in between. Germline CDR1 WSHSY, CDR2 SAAADI.